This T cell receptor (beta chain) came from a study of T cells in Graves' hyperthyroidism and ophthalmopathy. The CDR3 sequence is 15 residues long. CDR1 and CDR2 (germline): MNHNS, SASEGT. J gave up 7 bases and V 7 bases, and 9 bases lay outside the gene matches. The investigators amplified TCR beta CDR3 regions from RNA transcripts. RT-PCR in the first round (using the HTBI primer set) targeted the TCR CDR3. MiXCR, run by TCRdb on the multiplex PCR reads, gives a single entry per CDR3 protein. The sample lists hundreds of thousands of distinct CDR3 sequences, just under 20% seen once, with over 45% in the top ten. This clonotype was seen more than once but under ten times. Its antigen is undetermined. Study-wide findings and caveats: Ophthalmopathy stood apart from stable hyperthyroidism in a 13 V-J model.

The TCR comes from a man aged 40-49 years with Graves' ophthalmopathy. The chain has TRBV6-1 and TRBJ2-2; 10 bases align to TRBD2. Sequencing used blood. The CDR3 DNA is TGTGCCAGCAAGAGCCTAGCGGGAGCATACGGGGAGCTGTTTTTT. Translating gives CASKSLAGAYGELFF.